These T cell receptor beta chains were read from a single sample in a study of cytomegalovirus exposure and HLA in healthy donors. The protocol was immunoSEQ multiplex PCR, while the TCRdb copy is restricted to in-frame clones and leaves out a portion. The sample records under 200,000 clones, about 76% being singletons. Sequencing used PBMCs. All receptors come from a male donor in good health and CMV-seropositive. CDR3s include the opening cysteine and the closing phenylalanine or tryptophan. Each record gives: V gene, D gene, CDR3 protein. The D gene is left open where the match is weak.

>TRBV4-3|TRBD2
CASSQEGLPVAGELFF
>TRBV5-5|.
CASRPDIYTGELFF
>TRBV19|.
CASSGGVYGYTF
>TRBV6-5|.
CASRSKRNEQFF
>TRBV27|.
CASSFRPRGRGYEQYF
>TRBV10-1|.
CASSESWSSGELFF
>TRBV5-1|.
CASSRITGVSTGELFF
>TRBV7-9|.
CASSSTEYSNQPQHF
>TRBV6-6|.
CASSYPPGRGDEKLFF
>TRBV11-1|.
CASSFGVSATNEKLFF
>TRBV6-5|TRBD1
CASKPQGVVGYEQYF
>TRBV10-3|TRBD1
CAISDQTGIEQFF
>TRBV27|TRBD1
CASSVTGAQTPGYTF
>TRBV2|TRBD1
CASTRPYRGFSPNEKLFF
>TRBV19|TRBD1
CASSKSRDSISGNTIYF
>TRBV6-1|.
CASSENSENSPLHF
>TRBV4-2|.
CASSQREGNTEAFF
>TRBV29-1|.
CSVGAQYDGYTF
>TRBV10-2|.
CASSGSTGLNTEAFF
>TRBV6-1|.
CASRGGLYQETQYF
>TRBV5-6|.
CASSWLSRVMNTEAFF
>TRBV19|.
CASTSRGYGYTF
>TRBV6-5|TRBD1
CASTLTGTDEQYF
>TRBV29-1|.
CSVVEGVYEQYF
>TRBV2|.
CASVGGSLGTNEKLFF
>TRBV9|.
CASSVGLDPHEQFF
>TRBV30|TRBD1
CAWRRKGTGDGYTF
>TRBV6-1|.
CASTRSGGTDTQYF
>TRBV5-5|.
CASSLPDGYTF